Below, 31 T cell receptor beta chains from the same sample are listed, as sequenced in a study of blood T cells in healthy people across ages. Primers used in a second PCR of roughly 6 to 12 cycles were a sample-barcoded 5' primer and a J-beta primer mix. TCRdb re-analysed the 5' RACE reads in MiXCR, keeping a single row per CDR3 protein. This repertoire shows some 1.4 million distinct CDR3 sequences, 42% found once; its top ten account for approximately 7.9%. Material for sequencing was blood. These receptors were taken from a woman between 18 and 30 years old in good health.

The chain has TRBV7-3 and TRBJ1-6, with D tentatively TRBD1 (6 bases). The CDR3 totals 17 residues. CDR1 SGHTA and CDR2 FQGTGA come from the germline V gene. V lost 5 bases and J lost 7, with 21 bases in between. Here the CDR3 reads CASSPICGGSQNSPLHF. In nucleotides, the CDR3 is TGTGCCAGCAGCCCCATTTGTGGGGGCAGTCAGAATTCACCCCTCCACTTT.

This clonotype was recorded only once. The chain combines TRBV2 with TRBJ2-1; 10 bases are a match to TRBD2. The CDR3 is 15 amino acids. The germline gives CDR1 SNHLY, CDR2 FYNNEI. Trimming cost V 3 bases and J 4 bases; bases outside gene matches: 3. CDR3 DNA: TGTGCCAGCAGTGATAGCGGGGGGCCGTACAATGAGCAGTTCTTC. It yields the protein CASSDSGGPYNEQFF.

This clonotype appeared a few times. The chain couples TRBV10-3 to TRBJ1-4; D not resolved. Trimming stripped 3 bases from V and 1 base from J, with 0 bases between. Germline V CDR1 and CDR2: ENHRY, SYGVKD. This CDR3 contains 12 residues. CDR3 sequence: CAISETNEKLFF. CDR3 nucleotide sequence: TGTGCCATCAGTGAAACTAATGAAAAACTGTTTTTT.

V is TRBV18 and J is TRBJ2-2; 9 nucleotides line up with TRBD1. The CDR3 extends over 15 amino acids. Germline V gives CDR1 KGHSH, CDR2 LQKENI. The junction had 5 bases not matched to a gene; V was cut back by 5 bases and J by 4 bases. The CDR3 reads CASSTGTGLTGELFF. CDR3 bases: TGTGCCAGCTCAACCGGGACAGGGCTCACCGGGGAGCTGTTTTTT.

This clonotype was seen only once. The CDR3 bases are TGTGCCAGCAGTGTACAGGGGGCCCGGACTGAAGCTTTCTTT. It specifies CASSVQGARTEAFF. The V call is TRBV2, the J call TRBJ1-1; 9 bases agree with TRBD1. The CDR3 sequence is 14 residues long. CDR1 SNHLY and CDR2 FYNNEI come from the germline V gene. The junction had 5 bases not matched to a gene; V was cut back by 4 bases and J by 5 bases.

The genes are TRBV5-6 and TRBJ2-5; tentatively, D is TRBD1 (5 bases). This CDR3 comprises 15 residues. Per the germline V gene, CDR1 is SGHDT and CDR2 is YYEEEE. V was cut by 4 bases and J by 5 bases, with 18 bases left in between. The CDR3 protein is CASSPGQGGGETQYF. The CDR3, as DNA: TGTGCCAGCAGCCCCGGCCAGGGCGGTGGCGAGACCCAGTACTTC. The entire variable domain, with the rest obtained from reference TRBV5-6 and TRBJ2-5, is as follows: DAGVTQSPTHLIKTRGQQVTLRCSPKSGHDTVSWYQQALGQGPQFIFQYYEEEERQRGNFPDRFSGHQFPNYSSELNVNALLLGDSALYLCASSPGQGGGETQYFGPGTRLLVL.

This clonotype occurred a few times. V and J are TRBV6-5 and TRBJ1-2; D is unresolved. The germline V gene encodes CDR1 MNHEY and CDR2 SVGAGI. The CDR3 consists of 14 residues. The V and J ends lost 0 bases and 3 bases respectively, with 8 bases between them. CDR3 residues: CASSYSTPDYGYTF. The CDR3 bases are TGTGCCAGCAGTTACTCGACGCCAGACTATGGCTACACCTTC.

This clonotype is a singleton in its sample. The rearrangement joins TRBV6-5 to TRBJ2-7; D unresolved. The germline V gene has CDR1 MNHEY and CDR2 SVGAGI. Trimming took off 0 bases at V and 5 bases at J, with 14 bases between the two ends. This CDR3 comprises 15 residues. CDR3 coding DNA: TGTGCCAGCAGTTACTCGCCGTCCAGGCTAGACGAGCAGTACTTC. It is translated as CASSYSPSRLDEQYF.

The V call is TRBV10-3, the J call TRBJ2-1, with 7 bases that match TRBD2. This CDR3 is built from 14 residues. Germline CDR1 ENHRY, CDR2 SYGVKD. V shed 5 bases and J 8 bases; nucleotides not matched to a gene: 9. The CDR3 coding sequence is TGTGCCATCAGTCCCGGGACTAAGGCCTATGAGCAGTTCTTC. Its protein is CAISPGTKAYEQFF.

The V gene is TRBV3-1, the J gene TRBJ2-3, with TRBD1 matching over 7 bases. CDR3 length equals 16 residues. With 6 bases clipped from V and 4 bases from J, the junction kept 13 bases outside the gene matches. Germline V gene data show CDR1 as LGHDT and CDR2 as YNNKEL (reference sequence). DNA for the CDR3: TGTGCCAGCAGAGCCTCCGGGACAGCGAGACCAGATACGCAGTATTTT. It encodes CASRASGTARPDTQYF.

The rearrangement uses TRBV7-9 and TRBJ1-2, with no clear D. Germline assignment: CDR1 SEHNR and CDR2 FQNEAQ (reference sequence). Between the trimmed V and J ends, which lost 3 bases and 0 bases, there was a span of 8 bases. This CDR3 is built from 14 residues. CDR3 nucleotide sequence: TGTGCCAGCAGCTTCGTATCCTCTAACTATGGCTACACCTTC. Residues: CASSFVSSNYGYTF.

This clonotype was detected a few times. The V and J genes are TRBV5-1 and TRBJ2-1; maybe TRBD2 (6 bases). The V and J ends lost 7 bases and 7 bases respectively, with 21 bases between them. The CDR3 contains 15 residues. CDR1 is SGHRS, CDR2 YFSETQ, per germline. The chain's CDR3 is CASGMSVIGGNEQFF. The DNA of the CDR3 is TGCGCCAGCGGAATGTCGGTGATTGGAGGGAATGAGCAGTTCTTC.

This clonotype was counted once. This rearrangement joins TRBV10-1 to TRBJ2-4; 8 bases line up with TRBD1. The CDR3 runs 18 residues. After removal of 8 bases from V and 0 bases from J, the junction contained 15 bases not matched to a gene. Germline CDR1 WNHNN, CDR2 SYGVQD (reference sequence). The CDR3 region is CASGGTGGPFLAKNIQYF. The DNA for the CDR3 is TGCGCCAGCGGGGGGACAGGAGGCCCTTTTTTAGCCAAAAACATTCAGTACTTC.

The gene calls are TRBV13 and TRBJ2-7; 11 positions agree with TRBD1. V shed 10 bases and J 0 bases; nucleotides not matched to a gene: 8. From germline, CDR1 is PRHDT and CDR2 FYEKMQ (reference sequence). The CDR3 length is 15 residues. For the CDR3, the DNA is TGTGCCATACCGGGACAGGGGGTCCGCTCCTACGAGCAGTACTTC. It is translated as CAIPGQGVRSYEQYF.

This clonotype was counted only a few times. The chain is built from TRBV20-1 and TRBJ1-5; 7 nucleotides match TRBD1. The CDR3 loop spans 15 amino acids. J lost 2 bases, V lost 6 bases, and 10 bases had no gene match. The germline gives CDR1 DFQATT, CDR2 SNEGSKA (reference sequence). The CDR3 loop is CSARQGRGGNQPQHF. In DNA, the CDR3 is TGCAGTGCCCGACAGGGCAGAGGAGGCAATCAGCCCCAGCATTTT.

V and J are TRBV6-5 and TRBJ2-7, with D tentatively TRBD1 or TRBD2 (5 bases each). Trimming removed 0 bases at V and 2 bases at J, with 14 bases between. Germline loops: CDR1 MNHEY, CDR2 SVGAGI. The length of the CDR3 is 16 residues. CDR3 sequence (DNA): TGTGCCAGCAGTTACTCGACTACAGGAGATCCCTACGAGCAGTACTTC. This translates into CASSYSTTGDPYEQYF.

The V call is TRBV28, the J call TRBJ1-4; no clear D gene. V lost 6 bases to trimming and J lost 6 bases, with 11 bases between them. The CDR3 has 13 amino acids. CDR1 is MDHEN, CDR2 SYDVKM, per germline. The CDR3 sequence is CASSPGGDEKLFF. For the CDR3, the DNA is TGTGCCAGCAGCCCGGGCGGCGATGAAAAACTGTTTTTT.

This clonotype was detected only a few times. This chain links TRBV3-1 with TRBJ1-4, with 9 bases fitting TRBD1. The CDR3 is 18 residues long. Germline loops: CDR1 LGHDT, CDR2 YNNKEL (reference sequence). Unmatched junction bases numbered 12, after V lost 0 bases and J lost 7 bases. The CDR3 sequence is CASSQDLLQGAIGEKLFF. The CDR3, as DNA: TGTGCCAGCAGCCAAGATTTGTTACAGGGGGCTATTGGTGAAAAACTGTTTTTT.

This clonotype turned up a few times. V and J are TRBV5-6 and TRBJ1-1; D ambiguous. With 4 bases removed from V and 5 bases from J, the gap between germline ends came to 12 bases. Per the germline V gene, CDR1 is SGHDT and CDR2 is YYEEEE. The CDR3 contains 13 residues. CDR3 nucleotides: TGTGCCAGCAGCGTGCCTGGCATAACTGAAGCTTTCTTT. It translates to CASSVPGITEAFF.

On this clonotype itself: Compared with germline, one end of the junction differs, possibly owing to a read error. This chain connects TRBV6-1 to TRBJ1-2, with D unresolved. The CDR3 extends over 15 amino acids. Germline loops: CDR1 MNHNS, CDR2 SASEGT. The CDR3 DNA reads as TGTGCCGGCAGTGAAGCGGCAGGTGGAAACTATGGCTACACCTTC. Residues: CAGSEAAGGNYGYTF.

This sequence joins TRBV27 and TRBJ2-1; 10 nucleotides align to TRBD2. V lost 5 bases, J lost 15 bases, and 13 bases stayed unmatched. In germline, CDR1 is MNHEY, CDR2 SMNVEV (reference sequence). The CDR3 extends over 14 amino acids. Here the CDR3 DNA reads TGTGCCAGCAGTCCGCGGACTAGCGGTGCCGGAGGGTTCTTC. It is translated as CASSPRTSGAGGFF.

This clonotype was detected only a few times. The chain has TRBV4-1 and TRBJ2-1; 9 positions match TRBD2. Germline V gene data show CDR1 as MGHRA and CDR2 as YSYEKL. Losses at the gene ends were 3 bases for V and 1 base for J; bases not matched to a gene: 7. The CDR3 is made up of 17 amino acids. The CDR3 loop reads CASSQGRLAASYNEQFF. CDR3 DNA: TGCGCCAGCAGCCAGGGACGACTAGCGGCGTCCTACAATGAGCAGTTCTTC.

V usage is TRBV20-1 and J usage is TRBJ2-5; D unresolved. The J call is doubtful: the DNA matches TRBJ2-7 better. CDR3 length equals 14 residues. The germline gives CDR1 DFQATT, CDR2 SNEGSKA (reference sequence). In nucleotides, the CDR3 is TGCAGTGCTTCTACTACGACCTTTTTCGTCGAGCAGTACTTC. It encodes CSASTTTFFVEQYF.

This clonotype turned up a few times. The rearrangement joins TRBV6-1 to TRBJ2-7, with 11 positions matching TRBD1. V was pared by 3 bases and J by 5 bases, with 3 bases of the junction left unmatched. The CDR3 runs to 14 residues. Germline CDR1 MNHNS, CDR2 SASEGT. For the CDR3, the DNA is TGTGCCAGCAGTGACCGGACAGGGGGCGACGAGCAGTACTTC. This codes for CASSDRTGGDEQYF.

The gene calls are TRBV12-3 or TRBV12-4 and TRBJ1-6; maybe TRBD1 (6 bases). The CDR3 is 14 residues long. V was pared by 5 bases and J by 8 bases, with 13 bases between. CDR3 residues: CASSPIGGDSPLHF. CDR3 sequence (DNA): TGTGCCAGCAGTCCGATAGGGGGAGATTCACCCCTCCACTTT.

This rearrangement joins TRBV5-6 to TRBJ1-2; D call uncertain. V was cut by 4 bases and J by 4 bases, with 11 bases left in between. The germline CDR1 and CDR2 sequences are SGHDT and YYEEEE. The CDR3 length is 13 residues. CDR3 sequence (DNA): TGTGCCAGCAGCCTAGACGAAATCTATGGCTACACCTTC. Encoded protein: CASSLDEIYGYTF.

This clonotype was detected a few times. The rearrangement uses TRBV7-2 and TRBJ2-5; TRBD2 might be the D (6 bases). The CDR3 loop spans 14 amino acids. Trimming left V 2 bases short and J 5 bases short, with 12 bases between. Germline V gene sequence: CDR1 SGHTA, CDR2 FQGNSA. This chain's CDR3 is CASSLYGLRETQYF. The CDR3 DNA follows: TGTGCCAGCAGCTTATACGGACTACGCGAGACCCAGTACTTC. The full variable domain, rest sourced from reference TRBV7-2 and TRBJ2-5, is GAGVSQSPSNKVTEKGKDVELRCDPISGHTALYWYRQSLGQGLEFLIYFQGNSAPDKSGLPSDRFSAERTGGSVSTLTIQRTQQEDSAVYLCASSLYGLRETQYFGPGTRLLVL.

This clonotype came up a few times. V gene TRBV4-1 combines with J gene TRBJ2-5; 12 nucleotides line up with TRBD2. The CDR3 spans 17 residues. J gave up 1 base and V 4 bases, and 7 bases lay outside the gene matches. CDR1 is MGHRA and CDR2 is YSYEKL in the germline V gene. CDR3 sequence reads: CASSRSTSGGPQETQYF. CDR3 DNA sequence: TGCGCCAGCAGCCGCTCGACTAGCGGGGGACCCCAAGAGACCCAGTACTTC.

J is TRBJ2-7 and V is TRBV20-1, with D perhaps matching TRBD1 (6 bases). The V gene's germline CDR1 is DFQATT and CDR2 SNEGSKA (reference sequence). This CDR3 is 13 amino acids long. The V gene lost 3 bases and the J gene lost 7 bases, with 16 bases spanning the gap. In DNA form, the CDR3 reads TGCAGTGCTAGTGGGACACCCTTGGAGGAGCAGTACTTC. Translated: CSASGTPLEEQYF.

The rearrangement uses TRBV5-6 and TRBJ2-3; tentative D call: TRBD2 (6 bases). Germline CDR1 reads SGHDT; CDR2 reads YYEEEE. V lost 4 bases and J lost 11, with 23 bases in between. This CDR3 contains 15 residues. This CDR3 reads CASSPLTGDRGVQYF. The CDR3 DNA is TGTGCCAGCAGCCCACTTACGGGAGACCGGGGCGTGCAGTATTTT.

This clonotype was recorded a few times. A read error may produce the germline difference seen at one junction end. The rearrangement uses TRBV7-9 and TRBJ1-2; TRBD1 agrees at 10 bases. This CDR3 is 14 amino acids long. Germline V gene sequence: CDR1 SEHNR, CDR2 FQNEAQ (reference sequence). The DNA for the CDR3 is TGTGCCAGCAGGATACCGGGACAGGGGCATGGCTACACCTTT. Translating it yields CASRIPGQGHGYTF.